A single sample gave rise to the 11 T cell receptor beta chains below, sequenced in a study of cytomegalovirus exposure and HLA in healthy donors. 60 Vbeta and 13 Jbeta primers were used in PCR. Libraries were prepared by immunoSEQ multiplex PCR; TCRdb keeps only in-frame clonotypes and omits some of them. The sample has 150,000 to 200,000 clones, roughly three quarters seen once. The source material was PBMCs. Receptors were obtained from a woman in her thirties or forties in good health and CMV-seronegative.

On this clone itself: A read error may account for a junction end that differs from germline. The rearrangement uses TRBV7-9 and TRBJ2-2; D gene ambiguous. This CDR3 region has 15 residues. Germline V gene lookup returns CDR1 SEHNR and CDR2 FQNEAQ (reference sequence). CDR3 coding DNA: TGTTCCAGCAGCTTAGGCCAGGTGAACACCGGGGAGCTGTTTTTT. It translates to CSSSLGQVNTGELFF.

This chain connects TRBV28 to TRBJ2-5, with 9 bases lining up with TRBD1. In germline, CDR1 is MDHEN, CDR2 SYDVKM. J gave up 5 bases and V 6 bases, and 7 bases lay outside the gene matches. The CDR3 is made up of 14 amino acids. The CDR3 DNA reads as TGTGCCAGCAGGGCCGGGACAGGGACGGAGACCCAGTACTTC. It codes for CASRAGTGTETQYF. Complete variable domain (other parts from reference TRBV28 and TRBJ2-5): DVKVTQSSRYLVKRTGEKVFLECVQDMDHENMFWYRQDPGLGLRLIYFSYDVKMKEKGDIPEGYSVSREKKERFSLILESASTNQTSMYLCASRAGTGTETQYFGPGTRLLVL.

The chain links TRBV5-4 to TRBJ2-7; a possible D gene is TRBD2 (5 bases). The CDR3 spans 13 residues. With 0 bases removed from V and 5 bases from J, the gap between germline ends came to 9 bases. From germline, CDR1 is SGHNT and CDR2 YYREEE (reference sequence). The CDR3 protein is CASSLERVNEQYF. CDR3 nucleotides: TGTGCCAGCAGCTTGGAGAGGGTCAACGAGCAGTACTTC.

The table lists this clone with a count of one. The rearrangement joins TRBV5-4 to TRBJ2-3; no firm D call. The CDR3 is made up of 18 amino acids. Trimming stripped 4 bases from V and 6 bases from J, with 27 bases between. The germline gives CDR1 SGHNT, CDR2 YYREEE (reference sequence). The CDR3 nucleotides read TGTGCCAGCAGCCACCGACGTCAATCAGTGGCGGTCGGTGATACGCAGTATTTT. Translating gives CASSHRRQSVAVGDTQYF.

J is TRBJ2-1 and V is TRBV28; D unresolved. V was shortened by 6 bases and J by 0 bases, with 6 bases between the two germline ends. CDR1 MDHEN and CDR2 SYDVKM come from the germline V gene. The CDR3 length is 13 residues. The CDR3 DNA follows: TGTGCCAGCAGCAGGTACTCCTACAATGAGCAGTTCTTC. Translation: CASSRYSYNEQFF.

This sequence joins TRBV7-2 and TRBJ2-7; 7 bases map to TRBD2. CDR1 SGHTA and CDR2 FQGNSA come from the germline V gene. The CDR3 is 17 amino acids. The junction had 11 bases not matched to a gene; V was cut back by 0 bases and J by 3 bases. CDR3 loop: CASSLALGLVGGYEQYF. DNA of the CDR3: TGTGCCAGCAGCTTAGCCCTTGGACTAGTGGGGGGCTACGAGCAGTACTTC.

The chain combines TRBV6-1 with TRBJ2-1; possibly TRBD2 for D (6 bases). The V gene's germline CDR1 is MNHNS and CDR2 SASEGT. This CDR3 has 13 amino acids. Trimming stripped 7 bases from V and 1 base from J, with 8 bases between. The CDR3 sequence: CASTTRSYNEQFF. The CDR3 bases are TGTGCCAGCACGACTAGATCCTACAATGAGCAGTTCTTC.

The chain links TRBV25-1 to TRBJ2-1; 8 bases are shared with TRBD2. This CDR3 has 15 amino acids. V gave up 5 bases and J gave up 4 bases; unmatched junction bases: 7. Germline V gene data show CDR1 as MGHDK and CDR2 as SYGVNS. Written as DNA, the CDR3 is TGTGCCAGCAGTTGGGCTAGCGGGTTTTACAATGAGCAGTTCTTC. Protein sequence: CASSWASGFYNEQFF.

V and J are TRBV28 and TRBJ2-7, with D possibly TRBD2 on 5 matching bases. CDR1 is MDHEN, CDR2 SYDVKM, per germline. Trimming stripped 6 bases from V and 7 bases from J, with 25 bases between. This CDR3 contains 16 residues. CDR3 loop: CASRSFGKLEKVEQYF. The CDR3 region has the DNA TGTGCCAGCAGATCCTTTGGTAAACTAGAGAAGGTTGAGCAGTACTTC.

This rearrangement joins TRBV11-2 to TRBJ2-1; weak D call: TRBD2 (5 bases). The CDR3 is 15 residues long. Germline lookup yields CDR1 SGHAT and CDR2 FQNNGV. Trimming left V 1 base short and J 7 bases short, with 14 bases between. The CDR3 is CASSLVRRRWNEQFF. The CDR3 DNA is TGTGCCAGCAGCTTAGTACGGAGGCGTTGGAATGAGCAGTTCTTC.

The chain couples TRBV2 to TRBJ2-5; 11 nucleotides match TRBD2. The J call may be mistaken, given a closer DNA end match to TRBJ2-7. This CDR3 has 15 residues. CDR1 SNHLY and CDR2 FYNNEI come from the germline V gene. The CDR3 sequence: CASSVAGGGGYEQYF. For the CDR3, the DNA is TGTGCCAGCAGTGTAGCGGGAGGGGGGGGCTACGAGCAGTACTTC.